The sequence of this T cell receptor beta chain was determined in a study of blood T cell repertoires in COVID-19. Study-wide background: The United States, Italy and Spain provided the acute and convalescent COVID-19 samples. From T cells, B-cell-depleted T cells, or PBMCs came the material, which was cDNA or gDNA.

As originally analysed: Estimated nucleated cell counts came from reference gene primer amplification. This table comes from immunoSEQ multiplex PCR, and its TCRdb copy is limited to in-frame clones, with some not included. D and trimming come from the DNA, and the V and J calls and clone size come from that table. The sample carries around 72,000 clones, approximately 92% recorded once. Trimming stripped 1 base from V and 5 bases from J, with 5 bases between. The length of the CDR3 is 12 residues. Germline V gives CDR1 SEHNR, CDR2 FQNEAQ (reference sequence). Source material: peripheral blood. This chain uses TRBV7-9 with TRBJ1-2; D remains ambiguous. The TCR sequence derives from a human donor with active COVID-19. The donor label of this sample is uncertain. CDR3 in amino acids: CASSLEQYGYTF. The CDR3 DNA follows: TGTGCCAGCAGCTTAGAACAGTATGGCTACACCTTC. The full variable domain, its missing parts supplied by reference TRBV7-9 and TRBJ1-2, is DTGVSQNPRHKITKRGQNVTFRCDPISEHNRLYWYRQTLGQGPEFLTYFQNEAQLEKSRLLSDRFSAERPKGSFSTLEIQRTEQGDSAMYLCASSLEQYGYTFGSGTRLTVV.